The next 25 T cell receptor beta chains were all read from a single sample in a study of blood T cell repertoires in COVID-19. Here immunoSEQ multiplex PCR was the method, and the copy in TCRdb shows in-frame clones only, minus some. The sample has almost 200,000 clones, 70% to 90% seen once. The sequenced sample was peripheral blood. The receptor set was obtained from a man in his sixties with COVID-19, enrolled during active disease.

This clone was detected a few times. The chain joins TRBV6-5 to TRBJ2-7, with unresolved D. Trimming removed 9 bases at V and 4 bases at J, with 7 bases between. The CDR3 length is 10 residues. CDR1 and CDR2 (germline): MNHEY, SVGAGI. The CDR3: CASNSYEQYF. CDR3 coding DNA: TGTGCCAGTAATTCTTACGAGCAGTACTTC.

The rearrangement joins TRBV14 to TRBJ1-3, with D perhaps TRBD1 (5 bases). CDR1 is SGHDN and CDR2 is FVKESK in the germline V gene. The CDR3 length is 15 residues. Trimming shortened V by 4 bases and J by 0 bases, and 10 bases separated the two germline ends. The CDR3 region has the DNA TGTGCCAGCAGCCCCCAGGACAACTCTGGAAACACCATATATTTT. Its protein is CASSPQDNSGNTIYF.

V usage is TRBV29-1 and J usage is TRBJ2-1, with TRBD2 matching over 9 bases. The germline CDR1 and CDR2 sequences are SQVTM and ANQGSEA. With 1 base clipped from V and 10 bases from J, the junction kept 11 bases outside the gene matches. This CDR3 has 15 amino acids. CDR3 sequence (DNA): TGCAGCGTTGAAGTTGGGCTAGCGGGGATCGGGGAGCAGTTCTTC. It yields the protein CSVEVGLAGIGEQFF.

The chain joins TRBV27 to TRBJ1-6, with a possible D match to TRBD1 (6 bases). Germline values: CDR1 MNHEY, CDR2 SMNVEV (reference sequence). Trimming shortened V by 4 bases and J by 2 bases, and 9 bases separated the two germline ends. The CDR3 has 15 amino acids. The CDR3 nucleotides read TGTGCCAGCAGTTCGGGGGGCACCTATAATTCACCCCTCCACTTT. Translation gives CASSSGGTYNSPLHF.

This chain links TRBV5-1 with TRBJ2-6; D is unresolved. This CDR3 region has 15 residues. Trimming took off 6 bases at V and 0 bases at J, with 10 bases between the two ends. The V gene's germline CDR1 is SGHRS and CDR2 YFSETQ. Here the CDR3 reads CASTVGFSGANVLTF. CDR3 DNA: TGCGCCAGCACCGTCGGGTTCTCTGGGGCCAACGTCCTGACTTTC.

V is TRBV15 and J is TRBJ1-1; possible D gene TRBD1, 5 bases. Germline V gene data show CDR1 as LNHNV and CDR2 as YYDKDF (reference sequence). This CDR3 has 13 residues. Trimming pared 0 bases from V and 5 bases from J, leaving 7 bases between. CDR3 sequence (DNA): TGTGCCACCAGCAGAGACAGGGTGACTGAAGCTTTCTTT. Its translation is CATSRDRVTEAFF.

The chain carries TRBV27 and TRBJ1-6; D call uncertain. CDR1 is MNHEY and CDR2 is SMNVEV in the germline V gene (reference sequence). The CDR3 runs 12 residues. The V gene lost 6 bases and the J gene lost 14 bases, with 14 bases spanning the gap. The CDR3 loop reads CASSRGERALHF. CDR3 coding DNA: TGTGCCAGCAGCCGCGGGGAAAGGGCCCTCCACTTT.

This chain joins TRBV5-4 and TRBJ1-2, with 8 bases aligning to TRBD1. The CDR3 loop spans 13 amino acids. The V and J ends lost 1 base and 5 bases, in that order; junction bases with no gene match: 1. Germline CDR1 SGHNT, CDR2 YYREEE (reference sequence). CDR3 DNA sequence: TGTGCCAGCAGCTTGCAGGGGGCTTATGGCTACACCTTC. It specifies CASSLQGAYGYTF.

The rearrangement uses TRBV7-2 and TRBJ2-2; 9 bases map to TRBD2. V gave up 1 base and J gave up 9 bases; unmatched junction bases: 3. Germline V gives CDR1 SGHTA, CDR2 FQGNSA. CDR3 size: 14 residues. The DNA of the CDR3 is TGTGCCAGCAGCTTAGAACTAGCGGGTAGGGAGCTGTTTTTT. Protein: CASSLELAGRELFF.

This clone was observed once. CDR3 in DNA: TGTGCCACCCAACAGGGTGGCACAGATACGCAGTATTTT. Translation gives CATQQGGTDTQYF. The rearrangement joins TRBV24-1 to TRBJ2-3; D possibly corresponds to TRBD1 (6 bases). V lost 9 bases to trimming and J lost 1 base, with 10 bases between them. The CDR3 spans 13 residues. Per the germline V gene, CDR1 is KGHDR and CDR2 is SFDVKD.

This clone showed up just once. The sample contains more than one DNA sequence encoding this CDR3. The chain couples TRBV18 to TRBJ2-7; 10 nucleotides match TRBD2. CDR1 KGHSH and CDR2 LQKENI come from the germline V gene. V dropped 2 bases and J dropped 4; count of bases not matched to a gene: 2. The CDR3 runs to 14 residues. CDR3 DNA: TGTGCCAGCTCACCAGGGACTAGCGTTTACGAGCAGTACTTC. This encodes CASSPGTSVYEQYF.

This clone was observed a handful of times. The chain has TRBV7-3 and TRBJ1-1; D is unresolved. This CDR3 region has 17 residues. V was cut by 5 bases and J by 1 base, with 20 bases left in between. Germline CDR1 and CDR2: SGHTA and FQGTGA. CDR3 sequence reads: CASSTLRSAEGNTEAFF. CDR3 nucleotide sequence: TGTGCCAGCAGCACCCTAAGGTCAGCGGAGGGGAACACTGAAGCTTTCTTT.

V gene TRBV24-1 combines with J gene TRBJ2-5, with 10 bases fitting TRBD2. Per the germline V gene, CDR1 is KGHDR and CDR2 is SFDVKD. Unmatched junction bases numbered 4, after V lost 3 bases and J lost 1 base. This CDR3 comprises 16 residues. The CDR3 protein is CATSDPGLATQETQYF. The CDR3 DNA reads as TGTGCCACCAGTGATCCGGGACTAGCGACCCAAGAGACCCAGTACTTC.

The V gene is TRBV5-1, the J gene TRBJ1-5; 12 nucleotides line up with TRBD1. CDR1 and CDR2 (germline): SGHRS, YFSETQ. V lost 0 bases and J lost 2; bases outside the gene matches: 3. The CDR3 covers 17 residues. CDR3 in amino acids: CASSLGGTGGGNQPQHF. In nucleotides, the CDR3 is TGCGCCAGCAGCTTGGGAGGGACAGGGGGCGGCAATCAGCCCCAGCATTTT. The full variable domain, in which reference TRBV5-1 and TRBJ1-5 provide the parts outside the CDR3, is KAGVTQTPRYLIKTRGQQVTLSCSPISGHRSVSWYQQTPGQGLQFLFEYFSETQRNKGNFPGRFSGRQFSNSRSEMNVSTLELGDSALYLCASSLGGTGGGNQPQHFGDGTRLSIL.

V gene TRBV28 combines with J gene TRBJ1-6, with 8 nucleotides matching TRBD1. Germline CDR1 reads MDHEN; CDR2 reads SYDVKM. The J segment lost 7 bases and the V segment lost 3 bases, leaving 8 bases of the junction unmatched. The CDR3 consists of 16 residues. The CDR3 DNA sequence: TGTGCCAGCAGTTTGAGGCAGGGGGCTGGGAATTCACCCCTCCACTTT. Its protein product is CASSLRQGAGNSPLHF.

V is TRBV5-1 and J is TRBJ2-5, with 7 positions matching TRBD1. CDR3 length: 13 amino acids. Unmatched junction bases numbered 5, after V lost 4 bases and J lost 5 bases. CDR1 is SGHRS, CDR2 YFSETQ, per germline. The CDR3 is CASSRGGRETQYF. For the CDR3, the DNA is TGCGCCAGCAGCCGAGGGGGCCGGGAGACCCAGTACTTC.

This sequence joins TRBV5-1 and TRBJ1-2; D remains ambiguous. Germline CDR1 and CDR2: SGHRS and YFSETQ. V was clipped by 6 bases and J by 0 bases, with 6 bases between them. This CDR3 spans 12 amino acids. This chain's CDR3 is CASKGANYGYTF. The CDR3, as DNA: TGCGCCAGCAAGGGAGCTAACTATGGCTACACCTTC.

The CDR3 DNA reads TGTGCCAGCTCACCGGACATTAATGAAAAACTGTTTTTT. It is translated as CASSPDINEKLFF. V gene TRBV18 combines with J gene TRBJ1-4; possibly TRBD1 for D (5 bases). The CDR3 totals 13 residues. Germline CDR1 is KGHSH and CDR2 is LQKENI. Trimming pared 3 bases from V and 4 bases from J, leaving 6 bases between.

V usage is TRBV30 and J usage is TRBJ2-1; tentative D call: TRBD2 (5 bases). The V and J ends lost 4 bases and 9 bases respectively, with 13 bases between them. This CDR3 contains 12 residues. Germline CDR1 reads GTSNPN; CDR2 reads SVGIG (reference sequence). The CDR3 DNA follows: TGTGCCTGGACTGCGACGGGGTTTGAGCAGTTCTTC. It encodes CAWTATGFEQFF.

Of note for this clone: Other DNA sequences from this sample encode an identical CDR3 as well. This chain uses TRBV29-1 with TRBJ1-1; D call uncertain. The germline CDR1 and CDR2 sequences are SQVTM and ANQGSEA. V lost 6 bases to trimming and J lost 6 bases, with 11 bases between them. This CDR3 is built from 11 residues. The CDR3, as DNA: TGCAGCGTCGGGCGGGGTGCTGAAGCTTTCTTT. Encoded protein: CSVGRGAEAFF.

The chain combines TRBV3-1 (or the pseudogene TRBV3-2) with TRBJ2-2; possibly TRBD1 for D (5 bases). Trimming took off 3 bases at V and 7 bases at J, with 9 bases between the two ends. The germline gives CDR1 LGHDT, CDR2 YNNKEL (reference sequence). The CDR3 consists of 13 residues. CDR3 amino acids: CASSHRAVGELFF. The CDR3, as DNA: TGTGCCAGCAGCCACAGGGCGGTCGGGGAGCTGTTTTTT.

The rearrangement joins TRBV2 to TRBJ1-5; D remains ambiguous. The V end was cut by 3 bases, the J end by 0 bases, with 6 bases between. This CDR3 contains 14 residues. Germline V gene sequence: CDR1 SNHLY, CDR2 FYNNEI. The CDR3 region is CASSDLNSNQPQHF. The CDR3 region has the DNA TGTGCCAGCAGTGACCTAAATAGCAATCAGCCCCAGCATTTT.

This rearrangement joins TRBV7-2 to TRBJ2-5; no clear D. The V end was cut by 3 bases, the J end by 5 bases, with 7 bases between. This CDR3 spans 12 amino acids. In germline, CDR1 is SGHTA, CDR2 FQGNSA. CDR3 in amino acids: CASSFRSETQYF. The DNA of the CDR3 is TGTGCCAGCAGCTTCAGGTCGGAGACCCAGTACTTC.

This chain joins TRBV6-2 or TRBV6-3 and TRBJ1-1, with no clear D. The CDR3 totals 16 residues. With 0 bases removed from V and 1 base from J, the gap between germline ends came to 12 bases. Germline loops: CDR1 MNHEY, CDR2 SVGEGT. The DNA of the CDR3 is TGTGCCAGCAGTTACTCGCGAGGGCGTGAGAACACTGAAGCTTTCTTT. Residues: CASSYSRGRENTEAFF.

The J gene is TRBJ1-4, the V gene TRBV7-9; D is possibly TRBD1 (5 bases). Trimming shortened V by 1 base and J by 5 bases, and 11 bases separated the two germline ends. Germline values: CDR1 SEHNR, CDR2 FQNEAQ (reference sequence). This CDR3 contains 15 residues. This CDR3 reads CASSLGATVNEKLFF. CDR3 coding DNA: TGTGCCAGCAGCTTAGGGGCGACAGTGAATGAAAAACTGTTTTTT.